The present TCR beta chain was sequenced within a study of blood T cells in healthy people across ages. With regard to this clonotype: Since a much larger clone is just one base distant, this may be a read error.

Primed by a sample-barcoded 5' primer and a J-beta primer mix, a second PCR proceeded for 7 to 11 cycles. Researchers report that each sample yielded at least 2.5 million CDR3-containing paired-end reads. MiXCR, run by TCRdb on the 5' RACE reads, gives a single entry per CDR3 protein. This sample yields over 950,000 distinct CDR3 sequences, of which 30% to 40% are seen a single time; about 12% belongs to the top ten. V lost 2 bases and J 11 bases, leaving 21 bases between the germline ends. The length of the CDR3 is 15 residues. Germline values: CDR1 MNHEY, CDR2 SVGAGI. Healthy Russian Caucasian donors spanned ages roughly 6 to 100 years. At least 6 micrograms of total RNA were extracted per sample.

The V gene is TRBV6-5, the J gene TRBJ2-5; D is perhaps TRBD2 (5 bases). The sample consisted of blood. The receptor comes from a man aged 18 to 29 in good health. The CDR3 DNA reads as TGTGCCAGCAGTTACGTAGGCACCCAACGGGATGAGCAGTACTTC. It codes for CASSYVGTQRDEQYF.